Listed here are 31 T cell receptor beta chains from one sample, sequenced in a study of shared clonotypes between healthy human individuals. The method was immunoSEQ multiplex PCR; TCRdb's version includes in-frame clones alone and lacks a portion of them. The sample yields approximately 720,000 clones, around 72% seen once. The sequencing sample was made of memory CD4+ T cells sorted from blood. Described subset: CD45RA-negative fraction. These receptors were taken from a woman aged 25-40 years in good health.

The chain employs TRBV27 and TRBJ1-2; D might be TRBD1 (5 bases). The CDR3 consists of 15 residues. With 4 bases removed from V and 4 bases from J, the gap between germline ends came to 16 bases. From germline, CDR1 is MNHEY and CDR2 SMNVEV (reference sequence). The CDR3 reads CASSSSGMRGYGYTF. As DNA, the CDR3 is TGTGCCAGCAGTTCCTCAGGGATGCGAGGCTATGGCTACACCTTC.

This chain links TRBV28 with TRBJ1-2; 8 positions agree with TRBD1. Germline V gene sequence: CDR1 MDHEN, CDR2 SYDVKM. This CDR3 is 12 amino acids long. J lost 6 bases, V lost 11 bases, and 8 bases had no gene match. CDR3 nucleotides: TGTGCCGGGGGACAGGTGGGGGATGGCTACACCTTC. Translation: CAGGQVGDGYTF.

The chain carries TRBV29-1 and TRBJ2-1; D gene ambiguous. The CDR3 covers 12 residues. Germline V lookup: CDR1 SQVTM, CDR2 ANQGSEA. Trimming stripped 4 bases from V and 2 bases from J, with 6 bases between. Here the CDR3 reads CSVVGAYNEQFF. The CDR3 DNA sequence: TGCAGCGTTGTGGGCGCCTACAATGAGCAGTTCTTC.

V is TRBV27 and J is TRBJ1-1, with D unresolved. CDR1 and CDR2 from the germline V gene are MNHEY and SMNVEV (reference sequence). Trimming cost V 0 bases and J 1 base, with 12 bases left between them. The CDR3 runs to 16 residues. The CDR3, as DNA: TGTGCCAGCAGTTTATCCTCAGCCAGCGAGAACACTGAAGCTTTCTTT. Amino acid sequence: CASSLSSASENTEAFF.

To note about this clone: A far larger clone is off by one base, so a read error is likely. The chain combines TRBV19 with TRBJ2-7; 9 nucleotides match TRBD1. V was clipped by 5 bases and J by 3 bases; unmatched bases: 2. CDR3 size: 13 residues. Germline V CDR1 and CDR2: LNHDA, SQIVND (reference sequence). This CDR3 reads CASSPTGGYEQYF. The CDR3, as DNA: TGTGCCAGTAGTCCGACAGGGGGCTACGAGCAGTACTTC. The variable domain in full, completed from reference TRBV19 and TRBJ2-7, reads DGGITQSPKYLFRKEGQNVTLSCEQNLNHDAMYWYRQDPGQGLRLIYYSQIVNDFQKGDIAEGYSVSREKKESFPLTVTSAQKNPTAFYLCASSPTGGYEQYFGPGTRLTVT.

J is TRBJ2-7 and V is TRBV21-1; the table's D call, TRBD1, was not checked against the DNA. TRBV21-1 counts as a pseudogene. This CDR3 spans 16 amino acids. The CDR3 loop is CASSNQWTGTAYEQYF. In DNA, the CDR3 is TGTGCCAGCAGCAACCAATGGACAGGGACGGCCTACGAGCAGTACTTC.

The chain is built from TRBV7-8 and TRBJ2-7; TRBD1 or TRBD2 may be the D gene (5 bases each). V was clipped by 5 bases and J by 1 base, with 24 bases between them. CDR1 is SGHVS and CDR2 is FQNEAQ in the germline V gene. CDR3 length: 18 residues. The CDR3 DNA follows: TGTGCCAGCAGCCCGACACGAGACGGGGCAGATCTTTCCTACGAGCAGTACTTC. It is translated as CASSPTRDGADLSYEQYF.

This clone appeared once. A read error is possible here, since a much larger clone lies one base away. This chain links TRBV5-1 with TRBJ1-1, with TRBD1 matching over 10 bases. V was clipped by 4 bases and J by 3 bases; unmatched bases: 3. Per the germline V gene, CDR1 is SGHRS and CDR2 is YFSETQ. The CDR3 totals 14 residues. CDR3 bases: TGCGCCAGCAGCCCCGGGACAGGGGACACTGAAGCTTTCTTT. Translation gives CASSPGTGDTEAFF.

The rearrangement uses TRBV29-1 and TRBJ1-2; TRBD1 might be the D (6 bases). Germline CDR1 SQVTM, CDR2 ANQGSEA. Deletions cut 7 bases from V and 6 bases from J, with 12 bases between. The CDR3 is 11 residues long. As DNA, the CDR3 is TGCAGCGCTAGGGGGAGCGATGGCTACACCTTC. Residues: CSARGSDGYTF.

The gene calls are TRBV6-4 and TRBJ2-2; a weak D match, TRBD2 (6 bases). V lost 0 bases and J 4 bases, leaving 9 bases between the germline ends. The CDR3 length is 15 residues. Looked up from germline, CDR1 is MRHNA and CDR2 is SNTAGT. The CDR3 loop is CASSDSGGFTGELFF. CDR3 coding DNA: TGTGCCAGCAGTGACTCGGGGGGTTTCACCGGGGAGCTGTTTTTT.

This rearrangement joins TRBV7-8 to TRBJ1-1, with 8 bases matching TRBD1. Germline V gene sequence: CDR1 SGHVS, CDR2 FQNEAQ. CDR3 length: 16 residues. V dropped 5 bases and J dropped 5; count of bases not matched to a gene: 13. CDR3 sequence (DNA): TGTGCCAGCAGCGAGACAGGGGCCTTAGTAAGAACTGAAGCTTTCTTT. Encoded protein: CASSETGALVRTEAFF.

In its sample, this clone was seen a few times. The rearrangement uses TRBV2 and TRBJ1-2; D is unclear. Germline-derived CDR1 and CDR2 are SNHLY and FYNNEI. The CDR3 sequence is 11 residues long. The germline V and J ends were trimmed by 10 bases and 8 bases, with 14 bases remaining between them. In DNA form, the CDR3 reads TGTGCCACCGTTCCCCCGGCAGGCTACACCTTC. Translation gives CATVPPAGYTF. Drawing the rest from reference TRBV2 and TRBJ1-2, the complete variable domain is EPEVTQTPSHQVTQMGQEVILRCVPISNHLYFYWYRQILGQKVEFLVSFYNNEISEKSEIFDDQFSVERPDGSNFTLKIRSTKLEDSAMYFCATVPPAGYTFGSGTRLTVV.

The V and J genes are TRBV7-9 and TRBJ2-3; weak D call: TRBD1 (5 bases). V was pared by 5 bases and J by 6 bases, with 18 bases between. The CDR3 runs to 15 residues. Per germline, CDR1 SEHNR and CDR2 FQNEAQ (reference sequence). In DNA form, the CDR3 reads TGTGCCAGCAGCCAATCCCAGGGTGCATGGGATACGCAGTATTTT. Its translation is CASSQSQGAWDTQYF.

For the CDR3, the DNA is TGTGCCAGCAGCGTAAACGTCGGGACAGGGCAAGAGACCCAGTACTTC. Its translation: CASSVNVGTGQETQYF. The chain joins TRBV9 to TRBJ2-5, with TRBD1 matching 9 bases. J lost 2 bases, V lost 1 base, and 6 bases had no gene match. The CDR3 has 16 amino acids. Germline CDR1 SGDLS, CDR2 YYNGEE.

This chain connects TRBV7-9 to TRBJ2-5; no reliable D call. The CDR3 runs to 16 residues. With 1 base removed from V and 5 bases from J, the gap between germline ends came to 17 bases. Germline values: CDR1 SEHNR, CDR2 FQNEAQ (reference sequence). CDR3 in amino acids: CASSLGEQPPAETQYF. CDR3 DNA: TGTGCCAGCAGCTTAGGGGAACAGCCCCCTGCTGAGACCCAGTACTTC.

This clone showed up just once. The V gene is TRBV6-5, the J gene TRBJ2-5, with 9 bases that match TRBD1. Germline V gene lookup returns CDR1 MNHEY and CDR2 SVGAGI. The CDR3 is made up of 16 amino acids. The junction had 7 bases not matched to a gene; V was cut back by 2 bases and J by 3 bases. CDR3 in amino acids: CASSYSGQGREETQYF. CDR3 coding DNA: TGTGCCAGCAGTTACAGCGGACAGGGGAGGGAAGAGACCCAGTACTTC.

The CDR3 nucleotides are TGTGCCAGCAGTGAACCGGGACAGGGGACCGGGGAGCTGTTTTTT. Protein product: CASSEPGQGTGELFF. V gene TRBV25-1 combines with J gene TRBJ2-2; 10 nucleotides agree with TRBD1. Germline V gene data show CDR1 as MGHDK and CDR2 as SYGVNS. There are 15 residues in the CDR3. V trimming: 2 bases; J trimming: 5 bases; junction bases outside the gene matches: 2.

This clone was seen only once. Other DNA sequences in the sample encode the same CDR3. The J gene is TRBJ2-6, the V gene TRBV2; D unclear. CDR1 and CDR2 (germline): SNHLY, FYNNEI. Trimming stripped 7 bases from V and 0 bases from J, with 7 bases between. This CDR3 region has 14 residues. The CDR3 DNA is TGTGCCAGCACCCGGATCTCTGGGGCCAACGTCCTGACTTTC. Amino acid sequence: CASTRISGANVLTF.

The V and J genes are TRBV6-4 and TRBJ1-1; D not certain. Trimming removed 5 bases at V and 3 bases at J, with 10 bases between. The CDR3 totals 13 residues. Germline CDR1 reads MRHNA; CDR2 reads SNTAGT. The CDR3 bases are TGTGCCAGCAGTAGGGTATCGGACACTGAAGCTTTCTTT. This translates into CASSRVSDTEAFF.

The chain joins TRBV2 to TRBJ2-5, with D perhaps matching TRBD1 (6 bases). In germline, CDR1 is SNHLY, CDR2 FYNNEI. The CDR3 length is 15 residues. V was clipped by 1 base and J by 1 base, with 10 bases between them. CDR3 sequence (DNA): TGTGCCAGCAGTGAAGTGGGGGCGCCCCAAGAGACCCAGTACTTC. It yields the protein CASSEVGAPQETQYF.

The rearrangement joins TRBV6-7 to TRBJ2-6; TRBD1 matches at 7 bases. TRBV6-7 is recorded as an ORF, its role being uncertain. This CDR3 spans 17 amino acids. V shed 7 bases, J shed 0 bases, and the junction held 9 bases outside the gene matches. In nucleotides, the CDR3 is TGTGCCAGCAACGACAGGGTGAATTGCTCTGGGGCCAACGTCCTGACTTTC. As protein: CASNDRVNCSGANVLTF.

This clone occurred many times. Other DNA sequences in the same sample also yield this CDR3. J is TRBJ1-1 and V is TRBV2, with TRBD1 matching 7 bases. The CDR3 has 14 amino acids. The V and J ends lost 6 bases and 0 bases, in that order; junction bases with no gene match: 4. The V gene's germline CDR1 is SNHLY and CDR2 FYNNEI. The CDR3 is CASRDRVMNTEAFF. In DNA form, the CDR3 reads TGTGCCAGCAGAGACAGGGTCATGAACACTGAAGCTTTCTTT.

The CDR3 loop reads CASSKQGFSQPQHF. The CDR3 DNA is TGTGCCAGCAGTAAACAGGGTTTCAGTCAGCCCCAGCATTTT. This chain links TRBV7-9 with TRBJ1-5, with D maybe TRBD1 (6 bases). The CDR3 is 14 residues long. CDR1 is SEHNR, CDR2 FQNEAQ, per germline (reference sequence). V was cut by 6 bases and J by 6 bases, with 15 bases left in between.

V gene TRBV4-1 combines with J gene TRBJ1-5, with no clear D. V lost 2 bases, J lost 5 bases, and 13 bases lay in between. The germline gives CDR1 MGHRA, CDR2 YSYEKL. The CDR3 is 15 amino acids. CDR3 coding DNA: TGCGCCAGCAGCCAAACTCCAGCGGATTATCAGCCCCAGCATTTT. Residues: CASSQTPADYQPQHF.

In nucleotides, the CDR3 is TGTGCCAGCAGTTTACCGCCAGGGAGTCAGCCCCAGCATTTT. Protein product: CASSLPPGSQPQHF. The chain combines TRBV27 with TRBJ1-5; D may be TRBD1 (5 bases). The CDR3 is 14 residues long. Germline CDR1 is MNHEY and CDR2 is SMNVEV (reference sequence). V was cut by 2 bases and J by 6 bases, with 11 bases left in between.

The chain is built from TRBV28 and TRBJ2-7; D is tentatively TRBD1 or TRBD2 (5 bases each). The CDR3 consists of 15 residues. Germline V gene lookup returns CDR1 MDHEN and CDR2 SYDVKM. Trimming pared 7 bases from V and 2 bases from J, leaving 18 bases between. The CDR3 spells CASIPDGRGAYEQYF. The CDR3 bases are TGTGCCAGCATTCCAGACGGACGAGGGGCCTACGAGCAGTACTTC.

The rearrangement uses TRBV9 and TRBJ2-1; 9 nucleotides align to TRBD2. This CDR3 is 14 amino acids long. Per germline, CDR1 SGDLS and CDR2 YYNGEE. After removal of 2 bases from V and 10 bases from J, the junction contained 7 bases not matched to a gene. CDR3 in DNA: TGTGCCAGCAGCGTCTGGCGGGAGGGCCGGGAGCAGTTCTTC. Translated, it gives CASSVWREGREQFF.

This chain connects TRBV6-1 to TRBJ1-2; TRBD1 agrees at 8 bases. The V gene's germline CDR1 is MNHNS and CDR2 SASEGT. The V and J ends lost 1 base and 4 bases, in that order; junction bases with no gene match: 8. This CDR3 has 16 amino acids. CDR3 sequence: CASSEVGTGAFYGYTF. The CDR3 DNA is TGTGCCAGCAGTGAAGTGGGGACAGGTGCCTTCTATGGCTACACCTTC.

The chain joins TRBV7-9 to TRBJ1-1, with D uncertain. The V end was cut by 1 base, the J end by 1 base, with 7 bases between. The germline V gene encodes CDR1 SEHNR and CDR2 FQNEAQ (reference sequence). This CDR3 is 14 amino acids long. The CDR3 region is CASSLEWRNTEAFF. Written as DNA, the CDR3 is TGTGCCAGCAGCTTAGAGTGGAGGAACACTGAAGCTTTCTTT.

This chain uses TRBV18 with TRBJ2-7; a weak D match, TRBD2 (6 bases). Per germline, CDR1 KGHSH and CDR2 LQKENI. Trimming cost V 6 bases and J 6 bases, with 21 bases left between them. This CDR3 has 15 residues. The CDR3 DNA reads TGTGCCAGCTCCCCCCGGTCGCGGGATCGTCCCGAGCAGTACTTC. It is translated as CASSPRSRDRPEQYF.

The chain is built from TRBV5-1 and TRBJ2-7, with a possible D match to TRBD1 (5 bases). V was trimmed by 0 bases and J by 2 bases, leaving 18 bases between them. CDR1 and CDR2 (germline): SGHRS, YFSETQ. The CDR3 has 17 residues. CDR3 bases: TGCGCCAGCAGCTTGGCCGTACGTAAGGGGTCGCCCTACGAGCAGTACTTC. Amino acids: CASSLAVRKGSPYEQYF.